A single sample is the source of the 19 T cell receptor beta chains below, sequenced in a study of human T cells and chemical hapten exposure. One entry per CDR3 protein, called by TCRdb with MiXCR from the RACE reads. The table lists under 450,000 distinct CDR3 sequences, nearly 5% of them singletons. Time point given: patch test 1, 2 weeks after DPC sensitization. Treatment described: therapeutic diphenylcyclopropenone sensitization with weekly scalp DPC. The sample in question was whole blood, obtained in connection with sensitization to the hapten diphenylcyclopropenone (DPC). The receptors were gathered from a woman between 50 and 59 years old with alopecia areata. Some clones in this sample may be carry-over from other donors' samples.

The V gene is TRBV28, the J gene TRBJ2-2; 7 bases fit TRBD2. Germline CDR1 is MDHEN and CDR2 is SYDVKM. V lost 2 bases to trimming and J lost 2 bases; unmatched junction nucleotides: 2. This CDR3 is 15 amino acids long. For the CDR3, the DNA is TGTGCCAGCAGTTTAGGGACTACCAACACCGGGGAGCTGTTTTTT. Translation: CASSLGTTNTGELFF.

This clonotype appeared many times. The V gene is TRBV12-3 or TRBV12-4, the J gene TRBJ2-5; unclear D gene. The ends were cut back, 7 bases at V and 7 bases at J, with 16 bases in the middle. The CDR3 contains 13 residues. CDR3 loop: CASTKMPSGTQYF. The DNA of the CDR3 is TGTGCCAGCACCAAGATGCCGTCGGGGACCCAGTACTTC.

This chain links TRBV28 with TRBJ2-7, with D tentatively TRBD2 (6 bases). The V gene lost 10 bases and the J gene lost 5 bases, with 21 bases spanning the gap. The CDR3 totals 14 residues. Germline V lookup: CDR1 MDHEN, CDR2 SYDVKM. CDR3 sequence reads: CATLGRRGSHEQYF. Here the CDR3 DNA reads TGTGCCACCCTGGGGCGGCGGGGATCCCACGAGCAGTACTTC.

This clonotype was recorded at least ten times. The V call is TRBV11-2, the J call TRBJ2-7; TRBD2 matches at 7 bases. The CDR3 loop spans 15 amino acids. Per germline, CDR1 SGHAT and CDR2 FQNNGV. The V segment lost 1 base and the J segment 7 bases; nucleotides outside the gene matches: 10. CDR3 bases: TGTGCCAGCAGCTTAGGTGTCAGCGGGAAAATAGAGCAGTACTTC. It encodes CASSLGVSGKIEQYF.

This clonotype has ten or more counts. The genes are TRBV12-3 or TRBV12-4 and TRBJ1-6, with 8 positions matching TRBD1. Trimming took 4 bases from V and 10 from J; bases not matched to a gene: 15. The length of the CDR3 is 17 residues. CDR3 nucleotides: TGTGCCAGCAGTTCCAGTATGCCCGGGACAGGTGACTCACCCCTCCACTTT. Translated: CASSSSMPGTGDSPLHF.

Note on this clonotype: Possible read error: a much larger clone is one base away. This chain joins TRBV29-1 and TRBJ1-1; D gene uncertain. CDR1 SQVTM and CDR2 ANQGSEA come from the germline V gene. The CDR3 is 10 residues long. The CDR3 DNA is TGCAGCGTTGGCTCCCGTGAAGATTTCTTT. This encodes CSVGSREDFF.

This clonotype was counted a few times. This rearrangement joins TRBV9 to TRBJ2-7, with a tentative D call TRBD1 (5 bases). CDR3 length: 17 amino acids. CDR1 is SGDLS, CDR2 YYNGEE, per germline. Between the trimmed V and J ends, which lost 4 bases and 0 bases, there was a span of 20 bases. CDR3 protein: CASSPTSGAFSSYEQYF. The CDR3 DNA reads TGTGCCAGCAGCCCAACTTCTGGGGCTTTTAGCTCCTACGAGCAGTACTTC.

Turning to this clonotype: This may be a read error, as it is one base from a much larger clone. The chain is built from TRBV9 and TRBJ2-2, with D possibly called TRBD1 or TRBD2 (6 bases each). Trimming left V 7 bases short and J 6 bases short, with 19 bases between. The CDR3 totals 15 residues. Germline V gene data show CDR1 as SGDLS and CDR2 as YYNGEE. CDR3 bases: TGTGCCAGCGGCGGGGTTCTCCAGGGGTCCGGGGAGCTGTTTTTT. The encoded protein is CASGGVLQGSGELFF. The whole variable domain, filled in from reference TRBV9 and TRBJ2-2, reads DSGVTQTPKHLITATGQRVTLRCSPRSGDLSVYWYQQSLDQGLQFLIQYYNGEERAKGNILERFSAQQFPDLHSELNLSSLELGDSALYFCASGGVLQGSGELFFGEGSRLTVL.

This clonotype was observed many times. This rearrangement joins TRBV12-3 or TRBV12-4 to TRBJ1-6; D is unclear. The CDR3 has 17 amino acids. V lost 5 bases and J lost 0, with 14 bases in between. The CDR3 region has the DNA TGTGCCAGCAGTCGAGGGCCGCTAAGCTCCTATAATTCACCCCTCCACTTT. Protein sequence: CASSRGPLSSYNSPLHF.

Many counts were recorded for this clonotype. The chain has TRBV6-1 and TRBJ1-4; maybe TRBD1 (5 bases). This CDR3 spans 14 amino acids. Germline CDR1 and CDR2: MNHNS and SASEGT. The ends were cut back, 10 bases at V and 5 bases at J, with 17 bases in the middle. The CDR3 DNA sequence: TGTGCCACCCCCGAGGGGAACTTAAATGAAAAACTGTTTTTT. Translated: CATPEGNLNEKLFF.

In its sample, this clonotype was seen many times. The rearrangement uses TRBV12-3 or TRBV12-4 and TRBJ2-1; TRBD1 matches 10 bases. V trimming: 2 bases; J trimming: 9 bases; junction bases outside the gene matches: 7. CDR3 length: 15 residues. The CDR3 bases are TGTGCCAGCAGTTTAATGGGGACAGGGGCCGGTGAGCAGTTCTTC. This encodes CASSLMGTGAGEQFF.

This clonotype appeared a few times. CDR3 residues: CASSLGDSQETQYF. CDR3 bases: TGCGCCAGCAGCTTGGGAGACAGCCAAGAGACCCAGTACTTC. This chain connects TRBV5-1 to TRBJ2-5; D possibly corresponds to TRBD1 (5 bases). This CDR3 is 14 amino acids long. Germline CDR1 reads SGHRS; CDR2 reads YFSETQ. V shed 0 bases and J shed 1 base, with 7 bases lying between them.

Turning to this clonotype: A much bigger clone sits one base away, suggesting this may be a read error. V gene TRBV11-2 combines with J gene TRBJ2-1; D unclear. This CDR3 has 12 residues. Trimming removed 4 bases at V and 6 bases at J, with 7 bases between. Germline assignment: CDR1 SGHAT and CDR2 FQNNGV. The CDR3, as DNA: TGTGCCAGCAGCTGTAGGCTCAATGAGCAGTTCTTC. Translated: CASSCRLNEQFF.

Many counts were recorded for this clonotype. V usage is TRBV20-1 and J usage is TRBJ2-1, with 11 bases matching TRBD2. From germline, CDR1 is DFQATT and CDR2 SNEGSKA (reference sequence). There are 12 residues in the CDR3. The CDR3 coding sequence is TGCAGGGGGACTAGCGGAAACAATGAGCAGTTCTTC. Translated: CRGTSGNNEQFF.

The table lists this clonotype with many counts. The chain couples TRBV12-3 or TRBV12-4 to TRBJ1-5; no definite D call. Trimming left V 8 bases short and J 6 bases short, with 14 bases between. CDR3 length: 13 residues. The CDR3 reads CASLAVEGQPQHF. As DNA, the CDR3 is TGTGCCAGCCTAGCAGTGGAGGGTCAGCCCCAGCATTTT.

The rearrangement joins TRBV27 to TRBJ2-2; the D is unclear. The CDR3 spans 13 residues. Germline loops: CDR1 MNHEY, CDR2 SMNVEV (reference sequence). V lost 3 bases, J lost 6 bases, and 8 bases lay in between. The CDR3 protein is CASSFPPAGELFF. CDR3 sequence (DNA): TGTGCCAGCAGTTTCCCCCCAGCCGGGGAGCTGTTTTTT.

In this sample, this clonotype turned up a few times. The chain has TRBV3-1 and TRBJ2-3; 7 nucleotides align to TRBD2. V was pared by 4 bases and J by 0 bases, with 10 bases of the junction left unmatched. Germline values: CDR1 LGHDT, CDR2 YNNKEL (reference sequence). CDR3 length: 17 residues. The CDR3: CASSLQGGRTSTDTQYF. DNA for the CDR3: TGTGCCAGCAGCCTCCAAGGCGGGAGAACTAGCACAGATACGCAGTATTTT.

In its sample, this clonotype was seen a few times. The chain recombines TRBV28 with TRBJ2-7, with TRBD1 matching over 10 bases. With V trimmed by 5 bases and J by 5 bases, 9 bases remained unmatched. The CDR3 consists of 15 residues. Germline CDR1 reads MDHEN; CDR2 reads SYDVKM. The DNA of the CDR3 is TGTGCCAGCAGTACACCTAGACAGGGGGCCCACGAGCAGTACTTC. Protein product: CASSTPRQGAHEQYF. The full variable domain, completed using reference TRBV28 and TRBJ2-7, is DVKVTQSSRYLVKRTGEKVFLECVQDMDHENMFWYRQDPGLGLRLIYFSYDVKMKEKGDIPEGYSVSREKKERFSLILESASTNQTSMYLCASSTPRQGAHEQYFGPGTRLTVT.

The table lists this clonotype with a few counts. The CDR3 DNA is TGTGCCAGCAGCCGACTTCTCCAAGAGACCCAGTACTTC. This translates into CASSRLLQETQYF. This rearrangement joins TRBV11-2 to TRBJ2-5; D call uncertain. CDR1 and CDR2 (germline): SGHAT, FQNNGV. The CDR3 length is 13 residues. The V end was cut by 5 bases, the J end by 1 base, with 8 bases between.